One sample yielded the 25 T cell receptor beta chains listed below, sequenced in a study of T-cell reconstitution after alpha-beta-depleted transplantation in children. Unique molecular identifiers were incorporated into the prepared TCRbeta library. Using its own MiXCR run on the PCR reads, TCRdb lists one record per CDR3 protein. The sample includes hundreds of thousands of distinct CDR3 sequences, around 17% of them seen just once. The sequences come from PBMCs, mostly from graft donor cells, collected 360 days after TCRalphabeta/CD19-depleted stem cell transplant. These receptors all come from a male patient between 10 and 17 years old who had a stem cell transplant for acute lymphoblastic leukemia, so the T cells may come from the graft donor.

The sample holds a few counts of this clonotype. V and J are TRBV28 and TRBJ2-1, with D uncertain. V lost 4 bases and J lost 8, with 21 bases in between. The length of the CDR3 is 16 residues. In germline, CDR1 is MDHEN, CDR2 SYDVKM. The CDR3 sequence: CASSSPTLAQWDEQFF. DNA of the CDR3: TGTGCCAGCAGTTCCCCCACCTTGGCCCAATGGGATGAGCAGTTCTTC.

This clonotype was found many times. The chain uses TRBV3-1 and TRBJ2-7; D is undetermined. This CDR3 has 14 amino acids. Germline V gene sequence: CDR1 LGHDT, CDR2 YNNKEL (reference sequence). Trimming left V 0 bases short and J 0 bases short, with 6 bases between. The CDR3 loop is CASSQDGLSYEQYF. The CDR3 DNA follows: TGTGCCAGCAGCCAAGATGGCCTCTCCTACGAGCAGTACTTC.

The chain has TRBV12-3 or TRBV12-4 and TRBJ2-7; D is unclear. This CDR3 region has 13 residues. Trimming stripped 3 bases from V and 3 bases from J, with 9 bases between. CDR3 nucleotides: TGTGCCAGCAGTTTTCACGGAGACTACGAGCAGTACTTC. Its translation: CASSFHGDYEQYF.

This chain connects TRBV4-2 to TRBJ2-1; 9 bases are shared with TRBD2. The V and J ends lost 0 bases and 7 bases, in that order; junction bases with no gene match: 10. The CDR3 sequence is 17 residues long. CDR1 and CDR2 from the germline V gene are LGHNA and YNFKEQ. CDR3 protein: CASSQDSGLAGWNEQFF. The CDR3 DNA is TGTGCCAGCAGCCAAGATAGCGGGCTAGCGGGATGGAATGAGCAGTTCTTC.

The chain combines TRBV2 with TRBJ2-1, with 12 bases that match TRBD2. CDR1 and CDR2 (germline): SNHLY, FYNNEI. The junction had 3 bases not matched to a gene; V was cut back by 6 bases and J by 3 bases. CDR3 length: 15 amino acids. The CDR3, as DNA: TGTGCCAGCAGAGGACTAGCGGGATTCTACAATGAGCAGTTCTTC. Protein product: CASRGLAGFYNEQFF.

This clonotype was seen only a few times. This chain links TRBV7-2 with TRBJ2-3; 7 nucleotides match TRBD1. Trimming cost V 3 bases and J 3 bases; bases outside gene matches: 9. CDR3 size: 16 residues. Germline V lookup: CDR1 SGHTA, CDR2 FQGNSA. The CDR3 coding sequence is TGTGCCAGCAGCTTGCCCTGGACAGGCCCGACAGATACGCAGTATTTT. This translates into CASSLPWTGPTDTQYF.

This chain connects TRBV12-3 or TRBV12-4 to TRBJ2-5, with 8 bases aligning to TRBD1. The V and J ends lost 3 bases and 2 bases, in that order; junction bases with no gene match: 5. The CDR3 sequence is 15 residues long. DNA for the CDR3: TGTGCCAGCAGTTTCCAGGGGGCACCTCAAGAGACCCAGTACTTC. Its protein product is CASSFQGAPQETQYF.

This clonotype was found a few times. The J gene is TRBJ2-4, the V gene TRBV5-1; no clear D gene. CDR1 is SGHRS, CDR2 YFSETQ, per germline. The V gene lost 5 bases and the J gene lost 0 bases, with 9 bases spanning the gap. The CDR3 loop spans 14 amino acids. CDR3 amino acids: CASRWDLAKNIQYF. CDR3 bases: TGCGCCAGCAGATGGGATCTAGCCAAAAACATTCAGTACTTC.

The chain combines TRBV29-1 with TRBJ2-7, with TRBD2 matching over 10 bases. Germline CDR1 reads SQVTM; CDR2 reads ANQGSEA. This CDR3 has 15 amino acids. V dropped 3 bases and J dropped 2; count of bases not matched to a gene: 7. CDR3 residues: CSVEGPAGGTYEQYF. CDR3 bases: TGCAGCGTTGAGGGTCCAGCGGGAGGGACCTACGAGCAGTACTTC.

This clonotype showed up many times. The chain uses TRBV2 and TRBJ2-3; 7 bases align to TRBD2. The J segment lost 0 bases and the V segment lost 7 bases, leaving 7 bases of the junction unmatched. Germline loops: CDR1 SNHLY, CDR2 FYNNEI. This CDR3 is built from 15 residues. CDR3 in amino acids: CASIQFSGSTDTQYF. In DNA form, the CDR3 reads TGTGCCAGCATTCAATTTAGCGGGAGCACAGATACGCAGTATTTT.

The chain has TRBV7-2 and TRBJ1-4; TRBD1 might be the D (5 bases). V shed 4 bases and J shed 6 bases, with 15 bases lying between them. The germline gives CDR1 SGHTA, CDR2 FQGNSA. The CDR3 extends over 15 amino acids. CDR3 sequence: CASSSRWGEDEKLFF. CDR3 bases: TGTGCCAGCAGCTCCCGTTGGGGGGAGGATGAAAAACTGTTTTTT.

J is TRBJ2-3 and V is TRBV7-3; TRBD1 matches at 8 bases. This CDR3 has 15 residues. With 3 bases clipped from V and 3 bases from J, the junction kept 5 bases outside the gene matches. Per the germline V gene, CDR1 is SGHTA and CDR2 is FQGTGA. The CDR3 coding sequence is TGTGCCAGCAGCTTCCAGGGGGCGGCAACAGATACGCAGTATTTT. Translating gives CASSFQGAATDTQYF.

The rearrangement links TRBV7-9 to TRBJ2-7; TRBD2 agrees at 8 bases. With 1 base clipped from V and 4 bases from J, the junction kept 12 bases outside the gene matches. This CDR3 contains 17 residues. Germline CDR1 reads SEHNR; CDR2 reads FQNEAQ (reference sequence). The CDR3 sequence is CASSLGLGVSGTYEQYF. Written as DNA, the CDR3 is TGTGCCAGCAGCTTAGGGCTGGGGGTTAGCGGGACGTACGAGCAGTACTTC.

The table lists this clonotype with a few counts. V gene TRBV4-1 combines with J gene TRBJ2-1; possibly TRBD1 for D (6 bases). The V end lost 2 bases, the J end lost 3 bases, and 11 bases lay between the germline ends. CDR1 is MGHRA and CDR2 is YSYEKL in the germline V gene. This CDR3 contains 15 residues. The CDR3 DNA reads TGCGCCAGCAGCCAACCCCGGGACAACTACAATGAGCAGTTCTTC. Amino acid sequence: CASSQPRDNYNEQFF.

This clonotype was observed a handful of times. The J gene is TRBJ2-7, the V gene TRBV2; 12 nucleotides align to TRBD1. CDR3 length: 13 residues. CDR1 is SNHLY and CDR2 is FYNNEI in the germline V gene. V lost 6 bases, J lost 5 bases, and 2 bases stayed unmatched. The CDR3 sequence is CASRGQGADEQYF. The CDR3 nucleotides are TGTGCCAGCAGGGGACAGGGGGCGGACGAGCAGTACTTC.

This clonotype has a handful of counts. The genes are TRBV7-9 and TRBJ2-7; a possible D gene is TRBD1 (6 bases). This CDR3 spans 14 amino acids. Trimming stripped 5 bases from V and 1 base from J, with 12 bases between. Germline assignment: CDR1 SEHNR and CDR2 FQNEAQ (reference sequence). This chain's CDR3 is CASSPRTESYEQYF. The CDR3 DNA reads TGTGCCAGCAGCCCACGGACAGAGTCCTACGAGCAGTACTTC.

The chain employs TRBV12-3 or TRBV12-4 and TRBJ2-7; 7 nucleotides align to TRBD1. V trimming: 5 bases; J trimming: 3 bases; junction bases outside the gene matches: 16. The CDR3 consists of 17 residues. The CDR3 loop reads CASSLYHRGRPVYEQYF. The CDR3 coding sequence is TGTGCCAGCAGTCTCTACCATAGGGGGCGCCCGGTCTACGAGCAGTACTTC.

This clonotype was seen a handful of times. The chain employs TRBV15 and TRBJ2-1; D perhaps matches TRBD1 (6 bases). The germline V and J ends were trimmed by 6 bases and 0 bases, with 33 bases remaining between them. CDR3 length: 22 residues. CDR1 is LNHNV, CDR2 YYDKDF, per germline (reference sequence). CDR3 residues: CATRGLALLGQTSVSSYNEQFF. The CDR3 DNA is TGTGCCACCAGGGGTCTAGCACTACTTGGACAGACGTCAGTGAGCTCCTACAATGAGCAGTTCTTC.

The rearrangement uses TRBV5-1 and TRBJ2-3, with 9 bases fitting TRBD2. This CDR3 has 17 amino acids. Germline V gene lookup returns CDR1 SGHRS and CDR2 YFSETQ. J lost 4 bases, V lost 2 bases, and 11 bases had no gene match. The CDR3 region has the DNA TGCGCCAGCAGCTTCAGGCAGAGTAGCGGGAGCTCAGATACGCAGTATTTT. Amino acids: CASSFRQSSGSSDTQYF.

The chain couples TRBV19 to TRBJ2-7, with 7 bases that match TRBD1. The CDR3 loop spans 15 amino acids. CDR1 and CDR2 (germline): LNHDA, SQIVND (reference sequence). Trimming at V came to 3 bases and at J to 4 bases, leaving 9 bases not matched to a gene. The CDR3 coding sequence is TGTGCCAGTAGTATCCGACAGGGACAAGGTTACGAGCAGTACTTC. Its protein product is CASSIRQGQGYEQYF.

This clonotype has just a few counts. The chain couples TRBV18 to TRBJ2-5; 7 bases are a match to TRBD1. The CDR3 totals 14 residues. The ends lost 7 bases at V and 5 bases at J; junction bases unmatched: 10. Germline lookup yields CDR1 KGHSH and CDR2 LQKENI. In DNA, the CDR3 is TGTGCCAGCTTTAAAAGACAGGGTGAGGAGACCCAGTACTTC. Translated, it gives CASFKRQGEETQYF. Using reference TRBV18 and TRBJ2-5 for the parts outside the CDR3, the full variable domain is NAGVMQNPRHLVRRRGQEARLRCSPMKGHSHVYWYRQLPEEGLKFMVYLQKENIIDESGMPKERFSAEFPKEGPSILRIQQVVRGDSAAYFCASFKRQGEETQYFGPGTRLLVL.

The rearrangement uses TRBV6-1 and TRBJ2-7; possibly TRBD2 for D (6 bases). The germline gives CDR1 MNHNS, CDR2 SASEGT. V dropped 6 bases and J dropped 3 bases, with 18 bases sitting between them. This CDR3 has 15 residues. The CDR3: CASRGRGTPLYEQYF. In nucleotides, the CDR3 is TGTGCCAGCAGAGGAAGAGGGACTCCTCTCTACGAGCAGTACTTC.

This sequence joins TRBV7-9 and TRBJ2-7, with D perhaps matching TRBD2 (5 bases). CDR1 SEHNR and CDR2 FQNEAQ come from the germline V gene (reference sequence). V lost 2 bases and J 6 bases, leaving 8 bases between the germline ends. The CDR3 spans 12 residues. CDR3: CASSLTGIEQYF. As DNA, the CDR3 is TGTGCCAGCAGCTTAACGGGAATCGAGCAGTACTTC. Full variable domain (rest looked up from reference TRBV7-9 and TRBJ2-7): DTGVSQNPRHKITKRGQNVTFRCDPISEHNRLYWYRQTLGQGPEFLTYFQNEAQLEKSRLLSDRFSAERPKGSFSTLEIQRTEQGDSAMYLCASSLTGIEQYFGPGTRLTVT.

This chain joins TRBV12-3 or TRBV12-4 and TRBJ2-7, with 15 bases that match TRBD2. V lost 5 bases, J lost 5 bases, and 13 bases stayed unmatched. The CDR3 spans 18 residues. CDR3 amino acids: CASSTTLLGLAGGDEQYF. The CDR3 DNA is TGTGCCAGCAGTACAACCCTGCTGGGACTAGCGGGAGGAGACGAGCAGTACTTC.

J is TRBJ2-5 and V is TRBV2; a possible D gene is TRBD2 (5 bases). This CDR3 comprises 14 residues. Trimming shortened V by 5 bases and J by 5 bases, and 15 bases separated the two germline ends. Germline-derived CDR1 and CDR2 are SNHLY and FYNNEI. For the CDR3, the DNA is TGTGCCAGCAGTCTCCTACTAGGGTTCGAGACCCAGTACTTC. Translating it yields CASSLLLGFETQYF.